These T cell receptor beta chains were read from a single sample in a study of CD8+ T cells in alopecia areata. Clones were sequenced by immunoSEQ multiplex PCR, and TCRdb holds only the in-frame ones, with some missing. The table has 200,000 to 250,000 clones, around two fifths seen once. The material sequenced was CD4+ T cells sorted from blood, taken around week 37, from a patient treated with tofacitinib. The receptor set was obtained from a human donor with alopecia areata. CDR3s include the opening cysteine and the closing phenylalanine or tryptophan. A D gene is named only where the DNA matches it firmly. Only some rows state a clone size, as once, few, many or a class for expanded clones.

TRBD1	TRBV7-2	few	TRBJ2-3	TGTGCCAGCAGCCTCGTCGGACAGGGTGCGGATACGCAGTATTTT	CASSLVGQGADTQYF
TRBD1	TRBV11-2	.	TRBJ2-7	TGTGCCAGCAGCACCTCCCGGGACAGACTGTACGAGCAGTACTTC	CASSTSRDRLYEQYF
.	TRBV30	.	TRBJ1-5	TGTGCCTGGAGTGGGGGGCGAAATCAGCCCCAGCATTTT	CAWSGGRNQPQHF
.	TRBV7-2	few	TRBJ1-1	TGTGCCAGCAGCTCGGGACGGAACGCTGAAGCTTTCTTT	CASSSGRNAEAFF
.	TRBV4-2	few	TRBJ2-7	TGTGCCAGCAGCCCTCGACAGGCTTACGAGCAGTACTTC	CASSPRQAYEQYF
.	TRBV15	once	TRBJ2-7	TGTGCCACCAGCAGAGATGCCAGGCGATCCTACGAGCAGTACTTC	CATSRDARRSYEQYF
TRBD1	TRBV19	.	TRBJ2-2	TGTGCCAGTAGCCCCCTGGGACAGGGAAGGACCGGGGAGCTGTTTTTT	CASSPLGQGRTGELFF
TRBD1	TRBV6-1	.	TRBJ1-1	TGTGCCAGCAGTGATTGGGACAGGACAAACTCGAACACTGAAGCTTTCTTT	CASSDWDRTNSNTEAFF
TRBD2	TRBV6-1	few	TRBJ2-2	TGTGCCAGCAGATCCGGGACTAGGTACACCGGGGAGCTGTTTTTT	CASRSGTRYTGELFF
.	TRBV2	.	TRBJ1-2	TGTGCCAGCAGTGAAGCACTACACGACTATGGCTACACCTTC	CASSEALHDYGYTF
TRBD1	TRBV30	.	TRBJ2-2	TGTGCCCGACAGGGGATCGGGGAGCTGTTTTTT	CARQGIGELFF
.	TRBV10-3	.	TRBJ2-3	TGTGCCATCAGACCGGGGAGCACAGATACGCAGTATTTT	CAIRPGSTDTQYF
TRBD2	TRBV7-9	.	TRBJ2-7	TGTGCCAGCAGCTTCTACCCGGGACTAGCGGGAGGCCCTCCCGAGCAGTACTTC	CASSFYPGLAGGPPEQYF
TRBD2	TRBV11-1	.	TRBJ2-1	TGTGCCAGCCTTGGACTAGCGGGGTCCTCCTACAATGAGCAGTTCTTC	CASLGLAGSSYNEQFF
.	TRBV27	.	TRBJ1-5	TGTGCCAGCAGTTTAAAAGGACAGCGGGGTCAGCCCCAGCATTTT	CASSLKGQRGQPQHF
.	TRBV28	few	TRBJ2-5	TGTGCCAGTAACTCTCAGGGGATACAAGAGACCCAGTACTTC	CASNSQGIQETQYF
.	TRBV10-3	.	TRBJ2-7	TGTGCCATCAGTCCGGACGGCTACGAGCAGTACTTC	CAISPDGYEQYF
.	TRBV7-2	.	TRBJ2-7	TGTGCCAGCAGCTTACAAATAGGGACTCCCTACGAGCAGTACTTC	CASSLQIGTPYEQYF
.	TRBV6-5	.	TRBJ2-2	TGTGCCAGCAGTTACTCGACTTCAGTCGGGGAGCTGTTTTTT	CASSYSTSVGELFF
.	TRBV6-5	.	TRBJ2-3	TGTGCCAGCAGTAGGGTGGCCAAAGCGGATACGCAGTATTTT	CASSRVAKADTQYF
.	TRBV25-1	once	TRBJ2-7	TGTGCCAGCAGTTTACTGGGACTTGAGAGCTCCTACGAGCAGTACTTC	CASSLLGLESSYEQYF
.	TRBV2	.	TRBJ1-1	TGTGCCAGCAGTGTTCAGGTTCTGGACACTGAAGCTTTCTTT	CASSVQVLDTEAFF
TRBD2	TRBV30	.	TRBJ2-5	TGTGCCTGGAGGGGAGGGCTCTCGGAGACCCAGTACTTC	CAWRGGLSETQYF
.	TRBV7-9	.	TRBJ2-5	TGTGCCAGCAGCTCCGGGGGCGTTTTGCAAGAGACCCAGTACTTC	CASSSGGVLQETQYF
.	TRBV7-9	.	TRBJ1-1	TGTGCCAGCAGCCCCCCGTGGGCGGTGAACACTGAAGCTTTCTTT	CASSPPWAVNTEAFF
TRBD1	TRBV29-1	.	TRBJ2-7	TGCAGCGTAGACCGCTCCGGGACAGGGGGCCAGAGTGGGCAGTACTTC	CSVDRSGTGGQSGQYF
.	TRBV2	.	TRBJ1-5	TGTGCCAGCAGTGAACCCCGACTCCCCCAGCATTTT	CASSEPRLPQHF
.	TRBV2	.	TRBJ1-2	TGTGCCAGCTCCCAACCGCGGGGAAACTATGGCTACACCTTC	CASSQPRGNYGYTF
.	TRBV5-1	.	TRBJ2-7	TGCGCCAGCAGCTTGGTGGAACCGAACGAGCAGTACTTC	CASSLVEPNEQYF
.	TRBV7-2	.	TRBJ1-1	TGTGCCAGCTCAGGGGAAGCTTTCTTT	CASSGEAFF
TRBD2	TRBV4-3	.	TRBJ2-7	TGCGCCAGCAGCCAAGGGCTAGCGGGAGGATCCTACGAGCAGTACTTC	CASSQGLAGGSYEQYF
TRBD1	TRBV2	few	TRBJ1-5	TGTGCCAGCAGCGACAGGGGGGGGGCTCAGCCCCAGCATTTT	CASSDRGGAQPQHF
TRBD1	TRBV9	.	TRBJ2-7	TGTGCCAGCAGCGTCACAGGGGCGAACTACGAGCAGTACTTC	CASSVTGANYEQYF
.	TRBV20-1	few	TRBJ1-1	TGCAGTGCTACCTCCTACACTGAAGCTTTCTTT	CSATSYTEAFF
TRBD2	TRBV7-3	few	TRBJ2-1	TGTGCCAGCAGCTTAAAACCGGGACTAGCGGGGACTTACAATGAGCAGTTCTTC	CASSLKPGLAGTYNEQFF
.	TRBV15	.	TRBJ2-1	TGTGCCACAAGCTCCTACAATGAGCAGTTCTTC	CATSSYNEQFF
.	TRBV2	.	TRBJ2-5	TGTGCCAGCAGTGACGTCGGGGGACAGTCGTTTTGGGCCCAGTACTTC	CASSDVGGQSFWAQYF
.	TRBV4-1	many	TRBJ1-3	TGCGCCAGCAGCCAAGCTAATGGAAACACCATATATTTT	CASSQANGNTIYF
TRBD2	TRBV7-3	.	TRBJ2-7	TGTGCCAGCAGCCTGGGGACTACCTACGAGCAGTACTTC	CASSLGTTYEQYF
.	TRBV6-1	.	TRBJ2-7	TGTGCCGGGGGACGGGCCGTGGAGCAGTACTTC	CAGGRAVEQYF
TRBD1	TRBV19	.	TRBJ2-6	TGTGCCAGTCGGACAGGGGGCTCCGGGGCCAACGTCCTGACTTTC	CASRTGGSGANVLTF
.	TRBV9	.	TRBJ1-1	TGTGCCAGCAGCAATGGACAGTGGGGGATGAACACTGAAGCTTTCTTT	CASSNGQWGMNTEAFF
.	TRBV29-1	few	TRBJ2-1	TGCAGCGTTGGAGAGAGATACAATGAGCAGTTCTTC	CSVGERYNEQFF
.	TRBV18	.	TRBJ2-1	TGTGCCAGCTCACCTCTAGCGACCAGCTCCTACAATGAGCAGTTCTTC	CASSPLATSSYNEQFF
.	TRBV7-9	.	TRBJ2-5	TGTGCCAGCAGCTTAGCCGGGGGCGCGGAGACCCAGTACTTC	CASSLAGGAETQYF
.	TRBV11-3	.	TRBJ2-1	TGTGCCAGCAGCTTAGGGTCGGGGGTTGAGCAGTTCTTC	CASSLGSGVEQFF
TRBD2	TRBV19	few	TRBJ2-5	TGTGCCAGTATGGCGGGAGGGGGCCAAGAGACCCAGTACTTC	CASMAGGGQETQYF
.	TRBV2	few	TRBJ2-2	TGTGCCAGCTCCCGGGCCGCAGGGAGTGGAACCGGGGAGCTGTTTTTT	CASSRAAGSGTGELFF
TRBD2	TRBV6-6	few	TRBJ2-3	TGTGCCAGCAGTTTACTGACTAGCCGGCGCACAGATACGCAGTATTTT	CASSLLTSRRTDTQYF
TRBD1	TRBV30	.	TRBJ1-2	TGTGCCTGGAGTTTAACAGGGGTGTATGGCTACACCTTC	CAWSLTGVYGYTF
.	TRBV7-7	.	TRBJ2-3	TGTGCCAGCAGCTTGGGAAGCGGCCTAGATACGCAGTATTTT	CASSLGSGLDTQYF
TRBD1	TRBV11-2	.	TRBJ2-6	TGTGCCAGCAGCTCCGGACAGGGTTGGACCAACGTCCTGACTTTC	CASSSGQGWTNVLTF
.	TRBV2	once	TRBJ1-1	TGTGCCAGCAGTGAAGACCTTGAAGCTTTCTTT	CASSEDLEAFF
.	TRBV2	.	TRBJ2-1	TGTGCCAGCAGGCTAGTTGCTGAGCAGTTCTTC	CASRLVAEQFF
.	TRBV10-3	.	TRBJ2-2	TGTGCCATCAGTCGAACCGGGACAAACACCGGGGAGCTGTTTTTT	CAISRTGTNTGELFF
.	TRBV7-3	.	TRBJ2-2	TGTGCCAGCAGCTTAACCCAGACTAGAGCCACCGGGGAGCTGTTTTTT	CASSLTQTRATGELFF
TRBD1	TRBV11-2	few	TRBJ1-1	TGTGCCAGCAGCTTAGTTGGGACAGGGTTGGCGAACACTGAAGCTTTCTTT	CASSLVGTGLANTEAFF
TRBD2	TRBV5-1	.	TRBJ2-5	TGCGCCAGCAGGTTAGCGGGCGGAGAGACCCAGTACTTC	CASRLAGGETQYF
TRBD1	TRBV30	.	TRBJ2-7	TGTGCCTGGAGTACCAAAACAGGGGGTGGTGGTTCCTACGAGCAGTACTTC	CAWSTKTGGGGSYEQYF